Listed below are T cell receptor beta chains from one sample, sequenced in a study of shared clonotypes between healthy human individuals. Some clones are missing from TCRdb's copy, which holds only in-frame ones; the method was immunoSEQ multiplex PCR. The table lists about a million clones, approximately 80% of them singletons, with roughly 0.83% in the top ten. The specimen was memory CD4+ T cells from PBMCs. Receptors originate from a man aged 18 to 29 in good health. Some clones in this sample may be carry-over from other donors' samples. CDR3s include the opening cysteine and the closing phenylalanine or tryptophan. Expanded clones are given a class, and other clones once, few, many or no size at all.

V	J	size	length	CDR3
TRBV28	TRBJ1-1	.	12	CASSSGHTEAFF
TRBV7-9	TRBJ2-7	.	15	CASSSGLAGGSEQYF
TRBV7-6	TRBJ2-3	.	17	CASSLARSGRATDTQYF
TRBV7-9	TRBJ2-7	.	15	CASSPGRIGSYEQYF
TRBV6-1	TRBJ1-3	.	13	CASKTGAGNTIYF
TRBV5-4	TRBJ1-4	few	15	CASSSGRGANEKLFF
TRBV11-2	TRBJ2-1	.	15	CASSPSGSGGNEQFF
TRBV7-3	TRBJ2-1	.	14	CASSFAGVTGEQFF
TRBV6-5	TRBJ1-3	once	13	CASRSPSGNTIYF
TRBV15	TRBJ1-1	.	13	CATSKGAGTEAFF
TRBV7-6	TRBJ2-1	.	13	CASRVSGTDEQFF
TRBV6-5	TRBJ2-3	once	15	CASSYPSKPVDTQYF
TRBV27	TRBJ2-1	.	14	CASSLAGRRNEQFF
TRBV6-1	TRBJ1-5	.	13	CASSRTGNQPQHF
TRBV19	TRBJ1-2	.	13	CASSIDPTGGYTF
TRBV4-1	TRBJ1-4	few	16	CASSQGQGGTFEKLFF
TRBV14	TRBJ1-3	few	13	CASSQVRGNTIYF
TRBV19	TRBJ1-5	.	20	CASSWGTAGYKSISNQPQHF
TRBV30	TRBJ1-2	.	15	CAWSYPGRVNYGYTF
TRBV5-1	TRBJ2-7	.	16	CASSLQPGTASYEQYF
TRBV10-3	TRBJ1-1	.	14	CAISESTGVTEAFF
TRBV2	TRBJ2-2	few	12	CASSAEAGELFF
TRBV2	TRBJ1-3	.	13	CASTNLHGNTIYF
TRBV5-1	TRBJ2-1	.	16	CASSPGQGVPDNEQFF
TRBV6-1	TRBJ1-5	.	14	CASSPDASNQPQHF
TRBV7-9	TRBJ2-7	.	15	CASSSGLAGAYEQYF
TRBV27	TRBJ1-3	many	12	CASSDRRDTIYF
TRBV7-2	TRBJ1-2	.	14	CASSLIPTVEGYTF
TRBV11-2	TRBJ2-7	.	14	CASSSLTEPYEQYF
TRBV11-3	TRBJ2-2	few	14	CASSLDSRTGELFF
TRBV27	TRBJ2-1	.	15	CASSLGQGRHNEQFF
TRBV5-1	TRBJ1-3	.	15	CASSSTGYSGNTIYF
TRBV5-1	TRBJ2-1	once	18	CASSIGGGLALGNNEQFF
TRBV5-8	TRBJ1-1	few	11	CASILWDEAFF
TRBV7-9	TRBJ1-2	.	12	CASSRPGSGYTF
TRBV18	TRBJ2-2	.	16	CASSPTGTGSTGELFF
TRBV28	TRBJ2-1	.	15	CASSSLHYDGDEQFF
TRBV4-3	TRBJ1-4	.	16	CASSRDATGINEKLFF
TRBV7-9	TRBJ2-1	.	15	CASRGTGGGLNEQFF
TRBV7-3	TRBJ2-6	.	15	CASSLNRAGANVLTF
TRBV7-3	TRBJ1-1	.	13	CASSLGGQTEAFF
TRBV14	TRBJ2-1	.	13	CASSPSLATPRFF
TRBV6-6	TRBJ1-2	.	14	CASSSSDRGEGYTF
TRBV28	TRBJ2-1	.	10	CATGTGEQFF
TRBV18	TRBJ1-5	.	14	CASSPGQGAQPQHF
TRBV10-2	TRBJ2-2	.	14	CASSLTGATGELFF
TRBV18	TRBJ1-2	.	15	CASSEGQGISYGYTF
TRBV11-2	TRBJ2-7	once	16	CASSPGLAGLTYEQYF
TRBV9	TRBJ2-7	once	16	CASSEGIRQGSYEQYF
TRBV19	TRBJ2-7	.	15	CASKNQGTDRYEQYF
TRBV7-3	TRBJ1-1	.	15	CASSYLGQVNTEAFF
TRBV7-3	TRBJ2-5	.	14	CASSLGSQGETQYF
TRBV18	TRBJ1-5	few	14	CASSLGLGNQPQHF
TRBV5-1	TRBJ2-6	.	14	CASAGGSGANVLTF
TRBV2	TRBJ2-5	.	14	CASSGQGAKGRQYF